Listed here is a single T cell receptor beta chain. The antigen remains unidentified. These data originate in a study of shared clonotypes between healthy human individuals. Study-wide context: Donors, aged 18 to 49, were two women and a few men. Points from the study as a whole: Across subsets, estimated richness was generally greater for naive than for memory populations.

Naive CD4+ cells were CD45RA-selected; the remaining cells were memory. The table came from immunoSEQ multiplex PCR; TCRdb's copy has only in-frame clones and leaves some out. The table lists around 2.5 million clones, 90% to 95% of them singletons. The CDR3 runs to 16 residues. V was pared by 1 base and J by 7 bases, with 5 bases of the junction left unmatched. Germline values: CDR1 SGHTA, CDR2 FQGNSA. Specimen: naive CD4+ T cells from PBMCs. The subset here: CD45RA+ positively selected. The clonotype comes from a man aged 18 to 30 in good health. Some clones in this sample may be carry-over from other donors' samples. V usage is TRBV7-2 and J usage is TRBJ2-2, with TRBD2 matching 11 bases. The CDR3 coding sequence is TGTGCCAGCAGCTTAGATAGCGGGAGGGGCAGCGGGGAGCTGTTTTTT. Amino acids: CASSLDSGRGSGELFF. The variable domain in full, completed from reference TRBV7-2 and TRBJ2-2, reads GAGVSQSPSNKVTEKGKDVELRCDPISGHTALYWYRQSLGQGLEFLIYFQGNSAPDKSGLPSDRFSAERTGGSVSTLTIQRTQQEDSAVYLCASSLDSGRGSGELFFGEGSRLTVL.